This T cell receptor (beta chain) was documented in a study of shared clonotypes between healthy human individuals (dated by TCRdb to between 2020 and 2021). General notes on the study: A couple of women and a few men aged 18 to 49 years were included in the cohort. For each donor, CD4 naive and CD4 memory were each given three plates, CD8 naive was given two plates, and CD8 memory was given one plate. Between about 0.8 and 9 billion PBMCs per donor were obtained by leukapheresis. Blood TCR repertoires of about 5 healthy adults were deeply sequenced to estimate repertoire size and the extent of clonotype sharing between individuals. To increase sequencing depth and limit assay-specific biases, different laboratories used diverse techniques to prepare libraries and sequence TCR repertoires.

CD8 naive samples were CD45RO-negative cells positively selected for CCR7, giving a CD45RA+CCR7+ population that excluded TemRA cells. Donors were healthy HIV-negative adults with no recently reported acute infections or vaccinations. Every donor was a Caucasian adult living in Nashville, Tennessee, USA. Blood was obtained by leukapheresis, after which PBMCs were separated by Ficoll-Histopaque density gradient centrifugation and cryopreserved in liquid nitrogen vapor phase. Purity and quantity of every magnetically sorted T cell population were checked by analytical flow cytometry. From each sorted fraction, genomic DNA was isolated and quantified by UV absorbance on a Nanodrop 2000c. Broad study findings and their caveats: Clonotypes shared by all four sorted-subset donors showed higher generation probabilities than non-shared clonotypes. Even with the large sequencing depth, rarefaction of the sorted-subset datasets indicated that sequencing was incomplete. The genetic and exposure-history diversity represented was limited by the small number of donors. Sampling was restricted to blood, and TCR repertoires in tissues likely differ from the TCR repertoires found in blood. Sharing across a few donors was observed for around 4.8% of naive CD4, 3.5% of naive CD8, over 2% of memory CD4, and about 0.4% of memory CD8 clonotypes. Naive subsets generally had larger estimated clonotype richness than memory subsets did. Based on pairwise subsampling, the degree of clonotype sharing among donors was expected to be affected by sequencing depth.

A remark on this clone: Its antigen has not been determined. Base quality data are lacking; no much larger clone is found one base away.

Using the deep immunoSEQ assay, multiplex PCR amplified TCR CDR3 regions from genomic DNA. Extracted genomic DNA from each cell subset was spread evenly across all wells of several immunoSEQ 96-well plates, with each plate serving as a replicate. For sorted subsets, each replicate PCR was loaded with about 200 ng genomic DNA, equivalent to approximately 33,000 T cell genomes. The purified libraries were quantified using a Qubit 3.0 fluorometer, sized with a Bioanalyzer 2100, and then quantified again using the KAPA Library Quantification kit. Each immunoSEQ 96-well plate was sequenced on its own single-read 150-cycle Illumina NextSeq 550 flow cell. On the study's bioinformatics: Because the immunoSEQ output included only junctional sequences and no quality scores, the filtering could not be the same as the filtering used for full-length reads. Sequences were annotated with PyIR, a Python wrapper for IgBLAST v1.9, using IMGT germline references to assign V/J genes and CDR3. Reads were filtered out if the reads had weak V/J assignments (E-value above 1e-6), no CDR3, stop codons, out-of-frame junctions, or ambiguous translated residues. V3J clonotypes were defined as sequences sharing the same inferred V gene, J gene, and CDR3 amino acid sequence. Percentage overlap between repertoires was computed as shared unique clonotypes divided by the size of the smaller repertoire. Richness of each repertoire was evaluated using RTK rarefaction, the Chao1 estimator, and Recon v2.1 estimates of unobserved clonotypes. Generation probabilities were computed with OLGA for all TCRbeta clonotypes obtained by the gDNA method from several donors. As stored in TCRdb, this immuneACCESS dataset retains in-frame rearrangements with V and J assigned. A fraction of the clones does not appear; measured against another copy, unresolved V genes explain less than half of the discrepancy, and the remainder lacks a known reason. The V and J calls and clone size are taken from that table; D and trimming were inferred from the DNA. Counted in this sample were about 2 million clones; less than 95% of them appeared once. 0.85% to 1.2% of the sample comes from the top ten.

Material for sequencing was naive CD8+ T cells sorted from blood. The sample's cell subset or site, from its label and the paper: CD45RA+CCR7+. This clonotype was sampled from a young man in good health.

Read as DNA, the sequence is TGTGCCAGCAGCTTTCGGGACGGTAACTATGGCTACACCTTC. The encoded protein is CASSFRDGNYGYTF. The rearrangement combines TRBV9 with TRBJ1-2; TRBD1 is possibly the D segment (5 matching bases). The V end loses 4 bases and the J end loses 1 base, and a stretch of 11 bases separates them. The CDR3 measures 14 amino acids from cysteine to phenylalanine. CDR3 DNA only is kept here, 42 bases in frame from base 1. CDR1 and CDR2, looked up from the germline V gene, are SGDLS and YYNGEE.